This paragraph reports one T cell receptor beta chain. Repeated repertoire sampling spanned the course of chemoradiotherapy. The data stem from a study of chemoradiotherapy in HPV16-positive cancers. Only in-frame clones appear in the TCRdb table, and some are missing; sequencing was by immunoSEQ multiplex PCR. The top ten hold about 5.9% of the sample, which has more than 2,500 clones, 70% to 85% seen once. This sample comprised tumor tissue, obtained from a patient who underwent chemoradiotherapy. The TCR sequence derives from a human donor with HPV-associated anogenital cancer.

The CDR3 nucleotides read TGTGCCAGCAGCTTTGAGACAGGGCCTGGAAACACCATATATTTT. Residues: CASSFETGPGNTIYF. V gene TRBV7-2 combines with J gene TRBJ1-3, with 7 bases aligning to TRBD1. J gave up 2 bases and V 3 bases, and 4 bases lay outside the gene matches. CDR1 is SGHTA, CDR2 FQGNSA, per germline. The CDR3 runs 15 residues.